This T cell receptor (beta chain) derives from a study of T cell responses to AZD1222 COVID-19 vaccine. Study results and limitations: Donor demographics were predominantly white British with a female majority; clonal diversity may be underestimated.

Comments on this clone: Its antigen is not identified.

Measured with immunoSEQ multiplex PCR; TCRdb has only the in-frame clones, and not every one. Among some 110,000 clones listed, 75% to 90% were seen once. CDR3 length: 16 residues. The chain joins TRBV21-1 to TRBJ1-1; the DNA was not used to check the table's D call, TRBD1. TRBV21-1 is marked as a pseudogene. This receptor was obtained from an adult who received the AZD1222 COVID-19 vaccine. This specimen was peripheral blood, taken 28 days after the second AZD1222 dose. DNA for the CDR3: TGTGCCAGCAGCAAAGCAGACAGGGTGATGAACACTGAAGCTTTCTTT. Protein sequence: CASSKADRVMNTEAFF.